Shown below are 8 T cell receptor beta chains from a single sample sequenced in a study of T cell changes during pregnancy in multiple sclerosis. Assay: immunoSEQ multiplex PCR; the TCRdb copy retains only in-frame clones and omits some. The table records some 80,000 clones, 70% to 90% of them present only once. This sample comprised peripheral blood, obtained in the first trimester of pregnancy. These receptors were collected from a female donor in good health, enrolled as a control in a pregnancy study.

The J gene is TRBJ2-1, the V gene TRBV7-9, with 9 bases that match TRBD2. The germline V gene has CDR1 SEHNR and CDR2 FQNEAQ (reference sequence). There are 19 residues in the CDR3. V shed 1 base and J 7 bases; nucleotides not matched to a gene: 17. The CDR3 loop is CASSLDRTGAGGPLNEQFF. In DNA form, the CDR3 reads TGTGCCAGCAGCTTAGACAGGACTGGGGCGGGGGGGCCGTTGAATGAGCAGTTCTTC.

This chain joins TRBV7-2 and TRBJ2-7, with TRBD2 as a possible D gene (6 bases). Germline V gene sequence: CDR1 SGHTA, CDR2 FQGNSA. Deletions cut 5 bases from V and 2 bases from J, with 13 bases between. CDR3 length: 14 amino acids. CDR3 sequence reads: CASSRDFSTYEQYF. CDR3 in DNA: TGTGCCAGCAGCCGGGACTTCTCTACCTACGAGCAGTACTTC.

J is TRBJ2-7 and V is TRBV15; the match to TRBD2 covers 12 bases. The germline V gene has CDR1 LNHNV and CDR2 YYDKDF (reference sequence). The junction had 17 bases not matched to a gene; V was cut back by 2 bases and J by 6 bases. CDR3 length: 19 residues. CDR3 DNA sequence: TGTGCCACCAGCAGAACAGGGCGGCTCTCTAGCGGGAGGGCTGCCGAGCAGTACTTC. This codes for CATSRTGRLSSGRAAEQYF.

This chain joins TRBV2 and TRBJ1-3; 10 positions match TRBD1. Germline trimming cut 6 bases from V and 8 bases from J; bases unmatched to any gene: 13. Germline CDR1 reads SNHLY; CDR2 reads FYNNEI. The CDR3 has 16 amino acids. CDR3 sequence (DNA): TGTGCCAGCAGCCGGATGACCGGGACAGGGGAGGACACCATATATTTT. This translates into CASSRMTGTGEDTIYF.

The DNA of the CDR3 is TGTGCCACCAGCAGAGAAGTATTATACGGCGGGAATGAAAAACTGTTTTTT. Translation gives CATSREVLYGGNEKLFF. The chain employs TRBV15 and TRBJ1-4; D is undetermined. CDR3 length: 17 residues. CDR1 and CDR2 from the germline V gene are LNHNV and YYDKDF (reference sequence). V lost 0 bases to trimming and J lost 5 bases, with 16 bases between them.

This sequence joins TRBV19 and TRBJ1-5; D remains unclear. Germline V gene data show CDR1 as LNHDA and CDR2 as SQIVND (reference sequence). The CDR3 has 13 amino acids. Trimming took 7 bases from V and 4 from J, leaving 11 bases between them. The CDR3 DNA reads as TGTGCCAGTACCATGGGCAGGAATCAGCCCCAGCATTTT. Protein sequence: CASTMGRNQPQHF. The full variable domain, its missing parts supplied by reference TRBV19 and TRBJ1-5, is DGGITQSPKYLFRKEGQNVTLSCEQNLNHDAMYWYRQDPGQGLRLIYYSQIVNDFQKGDIAEGYSVSREKKESFPLTVTSAQKNPTAFYLCASTMGRNQPQHFGDGTRLSIL.

The chain links TRBV19 to TRBJ2-7; TRBD2 might be the D (6 bases). The CDR3 runs to 15 residues. Germline loops: CDR1 LNHDA, CDR2 SQIVND (reference sequence). Trimming took off 3 bases at V and 0 bases at J, with 12 bases between the two ends. The CDR3 nucleotides read TGTGCCAGTAGTATCACCTCGGAGGGCTCCTACGAGCAGTACTTC. It specifies CASSITSEGSYEQYF. Combining the CDR3 with reference TRBV19 and TRBJ2-7 gives the whole variable domain DGGITQSPKYLFRKEGQNVTLSCEQNLNHDAMYWYRQDPGQGLRLIYYSQIVNDFQKGDIAEGYSVSREKKESFPLTVTSAQKNPTAFYLCASSITSEGSYEQYFGPGTRLTVT.

This chain links TRBV6-4 with TRBJ1-5; TRBD1 matches 7 bases. Trimming removed 0 bases from V and 3 bases from J; junction bases left unmatched: 5. This CDR3 has 16 amino acids. Per the germline V gene, CDR1 is MRHNA and CDR2 is SNTAGT. In nucleotides, the CDR3 is TGTGCCAGCAGTGACTCGAACAGGGGTGACAATCAGCCCCAGCATTTT. This translates into CASSDSNRGDNQPQHF.